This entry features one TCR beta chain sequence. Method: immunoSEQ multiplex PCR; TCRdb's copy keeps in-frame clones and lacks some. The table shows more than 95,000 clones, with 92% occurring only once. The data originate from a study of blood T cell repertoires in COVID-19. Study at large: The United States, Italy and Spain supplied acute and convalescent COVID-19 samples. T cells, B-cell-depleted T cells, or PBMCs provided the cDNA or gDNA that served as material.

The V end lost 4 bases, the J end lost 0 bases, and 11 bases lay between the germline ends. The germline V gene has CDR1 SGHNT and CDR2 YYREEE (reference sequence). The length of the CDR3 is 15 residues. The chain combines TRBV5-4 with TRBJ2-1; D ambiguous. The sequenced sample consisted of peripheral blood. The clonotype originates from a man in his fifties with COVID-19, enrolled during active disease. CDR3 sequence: CASSPGISSYNEQFF. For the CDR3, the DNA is TGTGCCAGCAGCCCAGGAATTAGCTCCTACAATGAGCAGTTCTTC.